Below are 20 T cell receptor beta chains sequenced from a single sample in a study of early T cells in non-severe SARS-CoV-2 infection (dated by TCRdb to the early 2020s). The receptor library was made with 5' RACE. This sample was sequenced with a NextSeq 500. The public reads were run again by TCRdb, first through fastp at Q25 and then through MiXCR, and only productive beta chains were kept. For every CDR3 protein sequence, its rows merge into one entry that carries the most common genes and DNA. The table for this sample lists 56,000 or so distinct CDR3 sequences; 10% of them were counted only once. 6.5% of the sample rests with the top ten. The sequencing input was whole blood. These receptors were taken from an adult who was a healthcare worker with PCR-confirmed SARS-CoV-2 infection or an uninfected control (not recorded which).

This clonotype appeared a few times. This chain connects TRBV7-8 to TRBJ1-6; D remains ambiguous. Germline V CDR1 and CDR2: SGHVS, FQNEAQ. Trimming removed 0 bases at V and 16 bases at J, with 7 bases between. The CDR3 loop spans 11 amino acids. The DNA of the CDR3 is TGTGCCAGCAGCTTAGCCAGAGGACTCCACTTT. Residues: CASSLARGLHF. The complete variable domain, with remaining parts taken from reference TRBV7-8 and TRBJ1-6, reads GAGVSQSPRYKVAKRGQDVALRCDPISGHVSLFWYQQALGQGPEFLTYFQNEAQLDKSGLPSDRFFAERPEGSVSTLKIQRTQQEDSAVYLCASSLARGLHFGNGTRLTVT.

The chain recombines TRBV30 with TRBJ1-2; no clear D gene. The germline V and J ends were trimmed by 1 base and 4 bases, with 16 bases remaining between them. The CDR3 has 15 amino acids. Germline V gene lookup returns CDR1 GTSNPN and CDR2 SVGIG (reference sequence). CDR3 sequence: CAWSAHLGTSYGYTF. Written as DNA, the CDR3 is TGTGCCTGGAGTGCCCACTTAGGAACTTCCTATGGCTACACCTTC.

This chain links TRBV29-1 with TRBJ2-7; TRBD2 matches 10 bases. CDR1 and CDR2 (germline): SQVTM, ANQGSEA. CDR3 length: 13 amino acids. Trimming removed 7 bases from V and 3 bases from J; junction bases left unmatched: 6. This CDR3 is CSATSGNVYEQYF. CDR3 sequence (DNA): TGCAGCGCTACTAGCGGGAATGTCTACGAGCAGTACTTC.

This clonotype was observed many times. V is TRBV12-5 and J is TRBJ2-5; no clear D. Germline V gene data show CDR1 as LGHNT and CDR2 as FRNRAP. This CDR3 has 12 amino acids. Trimming cost V 1 base and J 4 bases, with 4 bases left between them. The CDR3 loop reads CASGLGRETQYF. The CDR3 nucleotides read TGTGCTAGTGGTTTGGGGAGAGAGACCCAGTACTTC.

The chain links TRBV7-9 to TRBJ2-1; no clear D gene. V was trimmed by 5 bases and J by 10 bases, leaving 12 bases between them. Per the germline V gene, CDR1 is SEHNR and CDR2 is FQNEAQ (reference sequence). This CDR3 spans 12 amino acids. This CDR3 is CASSPLGVEQFF. The CDR3 region has the DNA TGTGCCAGCAGCCCGTTAGGCGTGGAGCAGTTCTTC. The entire variable domain, with the rest obtained from reference TRBV7-9 and TRBJ2-1, is as follows: DTGVSQNPRHKITKRGQNVTFRCDPISEHNRLYWYRQTLGQGPEFLTYFQNEAQLEKSRLLSDRFSAERPKGSFSTLEIQRTEQGDSAMYLCASSPLGVEQFFGPGTRLTVL.

A remark on this clonotype: With a much larger clone just one base away, this may be a read error. V gene TRBV6-6 combines with J gene TRBJ1-3, with D hard to call. Germline CDR1 reads MNHNY; CDR2 reads SVGAGI (reference sequence). The ends were cut back, 9 bases at V and 3 bases at J, with 12 bases in the middle. The CDR3 covers 13 residues. Here the CDR3 DNA reads TGTGCCAGAAGCGAGGGTCGTGGAAACACCATATATTTT. Encoded protein: CARSEGRGNTIYF.

The rearrangement links TRBV6-2 or TRBV6-3 to TRBJ1-5; unclear D gene. Germline assignment: CDR1 MNHEY and CDR2 SVGEGT. The CDR3 has 14 amino acids. Deletions cut 5 bases from V and 3 bases from J, with 11 bases between. CDR3 sequence (DNA): TGTGCCAGCAGTCCGGTACAGAACAATCAGCCCCAGCATTTT. Residues: CASSPVQNNQPQHF.

The J gene is TRBJ2-3, the V gene TRBV5-6, with D possibly being TRBD2 (6 bases). Germline CDR1 and CDR2: SGHDT and YYEEEE. The ends were cut back, 7 bases at V and 0 bases at J, with 24 bases in the middle. There are 18 residues in the CDR3. The DNA of the CDR3 is TGTGCCAGCCGACTAGTCCGGGGGAGGTACTCTAGCACAGATACGCAGTATTTT. Protein: CASRLVRGRYSSTDTQYF.

This clonotype was seen only once. V is TRBV29-1 and J is TRBJ2-2; possible D gene TRBD2, 6 bases. The V end was cut by 3 bases, the J end by 4 bases, with 9 bases between. The germline V gene encodes CDR1 SQVTM and CDR2 ANQGSEA. The CDR3 extends over 13 amino acids. The CDR3 DNA sequence: TGCAGCGTTGAGGAAGCGGGCACCGGGGAGCTGTTTTTT. Residues: CSVEEAGTGELFF.

V usage is TRBV7-2 and J usage is TRBJ2-7; no clear D gene. V was shortened by 1 base and J by 4 bases, with 8 bases between the two germline ends. Per germline, CDR1 SGHTA and CDR2 FQGNSA. CDR3 length: 13 amino acids. CDR3 loop: CASSLVPDYEQYF. The CDR3 nucleotides read TGTGCCAGCAGCTTAGTCCCCGATTACGAGCAGTACTTC.

This clonotype appeared many times. V usage is TRBV20-1 and J usage is TRBJ1-5, with TRBD1 matching 7 bases. The V and J ends lost 0 bases and 5 bases, in that order; junction bases with no gene match: 4. The CDR3 totals 14 residues. Germline V gene sequence: CDR1 DFQATT, CDR2 SNEGSKA (reference sequence). The CDR3 sequence: CSAREQGMDQPQHF. The CDR3 bases are TGCAGTGCTAGAGAACAGGGGATGGATCAGCCCCAGCATTTT.

CDR3 DNA sequence: TGTGCCAGCAGTTCCTTAGCGGGAGGGGGGAACATTCAGTACTTC. It is translated as CASSSLAGGGNIQYF. The chain uses TRBV28 and TRBJ2-4, with TRBD2 matching 11 bases. This CDR3 spans 15 amino acids. V shed 4 bases and J 7 bases; nucleotides not matched to a gene: 6. CDR1 MDHEN and CDR2 SYDVKM come from the germline V gene.

This clonotype was counted a few times. The V call is TRBV6-5, the J call TRBJ2-7; perhaps D is TRBD1 or TRBD2 (7 bases each). V lost 2 bases and J lost 2, with 10 bases in between. The germline gives CDR1 MNHEY, CDR2 SVGAGI. The CDR3 consists of 14 residues. DNA for the CDR3: TGTGCCAGCAGTTACCAGGGGGGGGCCTACGAGCAGTACTTC. Amino acid sequence: CASSYQGGAYEQYF.

The rearrangement uses TRBV27 and TRBJ2-7; D may correspond to TRBD1 or TRBD2 (5 bases each). Trimming took 5 bases from V and 2 from J, leaving 16 bases between them. Germline CDR1 reads MNHEY; CDR2 reads SMNVEV (reference sequence). The CDR3 loop spans 15 amino acids. The CDR3 DNA reads as TGTGCCAGCAGTGCTCCGGGACGGGGCACCTACGAGCAGTACTTC. Translated: CASSAPGRGTYEQYF.

The CDR3 DNA follows: TGTGCCAGCAGTTTTTGGTCAGATACGCAGTATTTT. Its protein product is CASSFWSDTQYF. The chain couples TRBV2 to TRBJ2-3, with D hard to call. Germline CDR1 is SNHLY and CDR2 is FYNNEI. V lost 5 bases and J lost 4, with 7 bases in between. The CDR3 sequence is 12 residues long.

This clonotype was recorded a few times. The gene calls are TRBV19 and TRBJ1-4; no clear D gene. The V gene's germline CDR1 is LNHDA and CDR2 SQIVND (reference sequence). This CDR3 has 15 residues. With 9 bases removed from V and 5 bases from J, the gap between germline ends came to 19 bases. The CDR3 DNA reads TGTGCCAGCCACAAGGCATTGGGCAACAATGAAAAACTGTTTTTT. Translated, it gives CASHKALGNNEKLFF.

The V call is TRBV20-1, the J call TRBJ2-7, with D perhaps given as TRBD1 or TRBD2 (5 bases each). Per the germline V gene, CDR1 is DFQATT and CDR2 is SNEGSKA (reference sequence). This CDR3 comprises 13 residues. With 5 bases removed from V and 0 bases from J, the gap between germline ends came to 11 bases. The CDR3 DNA follows: TGCAGTGCTCAGAGGGGTAGCTCCTACGAGCAGTACTTC. Protein: CSAQRGSSYEQYF.

This clonotype was recorded a few times. The chain combines TRBV14 with TRBJ2-1; D uncertain. This CDR3 has 14 residues. The V end lost 4 bases, the J end lost 3 bases, and 10 bases lay between the germline ends. CDR1 is SGHDN and CDR2 is FVKESK in the germline V gene. The CDR3 DNA follows: TGTGCCAGCAGCCCTACGATGAACTACAATGAGCAGTTCTTC. Its translation is CASSPTMNYNEQFF.

This clonotype has ten or more counts. The V gene is TRBV18, the J gene TRBJ2-7; TRBD1 agrees at 8 bases. Trimming at V came to 3 bases and at J to 2 bases, leaving 6 bases not matched to a gene. The length of the CDR3 is 15 residues. Germline values: CDR1 KGHSH, CDR2 LQKENI. For the CDR3, the DNA is TGTGCCAGCTCACCGGTACAGGGGGGAACCTACGAGCAGTACTTC. Residues: CASSPVQGGTYEQYF. Filled out from reference TRBV18 and TRBJ2-7, the complete variable domain reads NAGVMQNPRHLVRRRGQEARLRCSPMKGHSHVYWYRQLPEEGLKFMVYLQKENIIDESGMPKERFSAEFPKEGPSILRIQQVVRGDSAAYFCASSPVQGGTYEQYFGPGTRLTVT.

The chain links TRBV20-1 to TRBJ2-7; TRBD1 aligns across 10 bases. The CDR3 consists of 16 residues. After removal of 0 bases from V and 3 bases from J, the junction contained 8 bases not matched to a gene. Germline V lookup: CDR1 DFQATT, CDR2 SNEGSKA (reference sequence). The CDR3 region is CSARDFRDRGHYEQYF. DNA for the CDR3: TGCAGTGCTAGAGACTTCCGGGACAGGGGCCACTACGAGCAGTACTTC.